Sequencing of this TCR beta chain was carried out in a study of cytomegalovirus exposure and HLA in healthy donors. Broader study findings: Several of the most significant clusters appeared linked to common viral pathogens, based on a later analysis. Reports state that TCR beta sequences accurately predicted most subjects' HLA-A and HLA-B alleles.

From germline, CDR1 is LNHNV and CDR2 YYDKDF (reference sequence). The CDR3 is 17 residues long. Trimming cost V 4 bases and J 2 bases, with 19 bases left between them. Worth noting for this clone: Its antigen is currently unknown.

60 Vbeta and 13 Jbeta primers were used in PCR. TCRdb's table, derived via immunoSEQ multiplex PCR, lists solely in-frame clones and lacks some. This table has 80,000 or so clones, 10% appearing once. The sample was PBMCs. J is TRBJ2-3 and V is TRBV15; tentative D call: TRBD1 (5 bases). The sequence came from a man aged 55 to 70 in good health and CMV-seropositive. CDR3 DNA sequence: TGTGCCACCAGCAAAATGCAGGACACCTCATTCACAGATACGCAGTATTTT. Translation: CATSKMQDTSFTDTQYF.